This paragraph reports one T cell receptor beta chain. The assay was immunoSEQ multiplex PCR, and TCRdb's table has in-frame clones only and misses some. The data contain hundreds of thousands of clones, around 96% of them singletons. The sample belongs to a study of shared clonotypes between healthy human individuals. Study-level information: A donor's plate count was three for CD4 naive and three for CD4 memory; CD8 naive had two and CD8 memory one.

CD45RO-negative, CCR7-positively selected cells formed the naive CD8 fraction, excluding terminally differentiated effector memory CD45RA+ cells. There are 12 residues in the CDR3. Trimming cost V 4 bases and J 3 bases, with 8 bases left between them. Germline CDR1 is SGHKS and CDR2 is YYEKEE (reference sequence). The sample taken for sequencing was naive CD8+ T cells sorted from blood. This receptor was identified in a woman in her 30s in good health. The rearrangement uses TRBV5-5 and TRBJ2-7, with D possibly TRBD1 on 5 matching bases. CDR3 protein: CASSDDSYEQYF. In DNA form, the CDR3 reads TGTGCCAGCAGCGACGACAGCTACGAGCAGTACTTC.